The 25 T cell receptor beta chains in this list originate from one sample, sequenced in a study of radiation and T cells in renal cell carcinoma. Method: immunoSEQ multiplex PCR; TCRdb's copy keeps in-frame clones and lacks some. The sample shows some 97,000 clones, around 84% of them seen only once. Time point: blood 4 weeks post-SBRT, at nephrectomy. The treatment: 15 Gy SBRT to primary tumor, nephrectomy 4 weeks later. The sequencing used blood, collected from a patient whose treatment included radiotherapy and nephrectomy. These receptor sequences come from a man aged 55-75 years with renal cell carcinoma.

This chain links TRBV5-1 with TRBJ2-7; 10 bases map to TRBD1. J lost 4 bases, V lost 0 bases, and 1 base had no gene match. This CDR3 has 14 amino acids. Germline-derived CDR1 and CDR2 are SGHRS and YFSETQ. CDR3 bases: TGCGCCAGCAGCTTGGGACAGGGGGCGTACGAGCAGTACTTC. Its protein is CASSLGQGAYEQYF.

V usage is TRBV2 and J usage is TRBJ2-1; TRBD1 or TRBD2 may be the D gene (6 bases each). The CDR3 loop spans 13 amino acids. Germline-derived CDR1 and CDR2 are SNHLY and FYNNEI. V lost 7 bases to trimming and J lost 1 base, with 8 bases between them. CDR3 in DNA: TGTGCCAGCAAGGGGGGTTCCTACAATGAGCAGTTCTTC. Translating gives CASKGGSYNEQFF.

The chain carries TRBV11-2 and TRBJ2-2; D gene uncertain. The V end was cut by 1 base, the J end by 5 bases, with 14 bases between. Germline V gene lookup returns CDR1 SGHAT and CDR2 FQNNGV. The CDR3 is 16 amino acids. The CDR3 DNA sequence: TGTGCCAGCAGCTTAGGGCTAGGCTTACGGACCGGGGAGCTGTTTTTT. Residues: CASSLGLGLRTGELFF.

The J gene is TRBJ2-5, the V gene TRBV18, with a tentative D call TRBD2 (6 bases). There are 15 residues in the CDR3. Germline loops: CDR1 KGHSH, CDR2 LQKENI. The germline V and J ends were trimmed by 0 bases and 1 base, with 9 bases remaining between them. CDR3 sequence reads: CASSPPPGLQETQYF. The CDR3 bases are TGTGCCAGCTCACCACCGCCGGGACTCCAAGAGACCCAGTACTTC. Complete variable domain (other parts from reference TRBV18 and TRBJ2-5): NAGVMQNPRHLVRRRGQEARLRCSPMKGHSHVYWYRQLPEEGLKFMVYLQKENIIDESGMPKERFSAEFPKEGPSILRIQQVVRGDSAAYFCASSPPPGLQETQYFGPGTRLLVL.

This chain joins TRBV6-6 and TRBJ2-3; D possibly corresponds to TRBD2 (5 bases). The ends were cut back, 2 bases at V and 1 base at J, with 10 bases in the middle. This CDR3 has 15 residues. Germline assignment: CDR1 MNHNY and CDR2 SVGAGI (reference sequence). This CDR3 is CASSYGRGGTDTQYF. For the CDR3, the DNA is TGTGCCAGCAGTTACGGACGGGGAGGCACAGATACGCAGTATTTT.

As to this clone: Within the sample, other DNA sequences also encode this same CDR3. The V call is TRBV11-2, the J call TRBJ2-1; D is perhaps TRBD2 (6 bases). CDR1 and CDR2 from the germline V gene are SGHAT and FQNNGV. Deletions cut 1 base from V and 4 bases from J, with 8 bases between. There are 14 residues in the CDR3. CDR3 sequence reads: CASSLAGVYNEQFF. CDR3 sequence (DNA): TGTGCCAGCAGCTTAGCGGGGGTATACAATGAGCAGTTCTTC.

The CDR3 DNA reads TGTGCCAGCAGTTTATCGATAACTGGGACAGTAAGTTACGAGCAGTACTTC. This codes for CASSLSITGTVSYEQYF. The chain links TRBV27 to TRBJ2-7; TRBD1 matches at 7 bases. Germline V gives CDR1 MNHEY, CDR2 SMNVEV (reference sequence). This CDR3 region has 17 residues. V was clipped by 0 bases and J by 4 bases; unmatched bases: 12.

The V gene is TRBV28, the J gene TRBJ1-4, with D possibly being TRBD1 (5 bases). The CDR3 has 15 amino acids. With 3 bases removed from V and 4 bases from J, the gap between germline ends came to 12 bases. Per germline, CDR1 MDHEN and CDR2 SYDVKM. The CDR3, as DNA: TGTGCCAGCAGTTTTATCAGACAGCTTAATGAAAAACTGTTTTTT. Its protein product is CASSFIRQLNEKLFF.

The V gene is TRBV7-9, the J gene TRBJ1-2; tentative D call: TRBD1 (6 bases). The V gene's germline CDR1 is SEHNR and CDR2 FQNEAQ (reference sequence). V lost 1 base and J lost 8, with 11 bases in between. The CDR3 covers 13 residues. The CDR3 is CASSLGGADGYTF. CDR3 coding DNA: TGTGCCAGCAGCTTAGGGGGGGCTGACGGCTACACCTTC.

V and J are TRBV5-1 and TRBJ2-7; 9 nucleotides match TRBD1. This CDR3 spans 14 amino acids. V was clipped by 1 base and J by 7 bases; unmatched bases: 6. In germline, CDR1 is SGHRS, CDR2 YFSETQ. In nucleotides, the CDR3 is TGCGCCAGCAGCTTGACGGGACAGGGTCGGGAGCAGTACTTC. Translated, it gives CASSLTGQGREQYF.

The rearrangement joins TRBV4-3 to TRBJ2-1; TRBD2 matches at 7 bases. Germline V gene data show CDR1 as LGHNA and CDR2 as YSLEER. CDR3 length: 16 amino acids. J gave up 9 bases and V 3 bases, and 14 bases lay outside the gene matches. The CDR3 loop reads CASSHASGAQRREQFF. The CDR3 DNA sequence: TGCGCCAGCAGCCACGCCAGCGGGGCCCAGAGGCGTGAGCAGTTCTTC.

The chain uses TRBV28 and TRBJ2-5; possibly TRBD2 for D (6 bases). The CDR3 totals 18 residues. CDR1 MDHEN and CDR2 SYDVKM come from the germline V gene. V lost 4 bases and J lost 1, with 22 bases in between. The CDR3 region is CASSSIRRTIAPQETQYF. The CDR3 bases are TGTGCCAGCAGTTCCATAAGGAGGACTATCGCTCCCCAAGAGACCCAGTACTTC.

This clone was detected once. The gene calls are TRBV11-2 and TRBJ2-3, with TRBD2 identical over 10 bases. In germline, CDR1 is SGHAT, CDR2 FQNNGV. The CDR3 spans 18 residues. Trimming took 5 bases from V and 6 from J; bases not matched to a gene: 17. In DNA, the CDR3 is TGTGCCAGCAGCCCAGAGCCCCCTCGGGGACTAGCGTCGGATACGCAGTATTTT. It is translated as CASSPEPPRGLASDTQYF.

The CDR3 loop reads CASSMSRDRGGTRRGQETQYF. The CDR3 DNA reads as TGTGCCAGTAGTATGTCCCGGGACAGGGGAGGTACCCGCCGGGGACAAGAGACCCAGTACTTC. This rearrangement joins TRBV19 to TRBJ2-5; TRBD1 aligns across 10 bases. The J segment lost 2 bases and the V segment lost 3 bases, leaving 21 bases of the junction unmatched. There are 21 residues in the CDR3. Germline V gene sequence: CDR1 LNHDA, CDR2 SQIVND (reference sequence).

The chain employs TRBV2 and TRBJ2-7, with a possible D match to TRBD2 (6 bases). The germline V and J ends were trimmed by 2 bases and 1 base, with 15 bases remaining between them. The CDR3 is 16 amino acids. CDR1 SNHLY and CDR2 FYNNEI come from the germline V gene. CDR3: CASSEWEETPSYEQYF. CDR3 coding DNA: TGTGCCAGCAGTGAATGGGAGGAGACCCCATCCTACGAGCAGTACTTC.

V is TRBV9 and J is TRBJ2-7; 10 nucleotides align to TRBD2. After removal of 4 bases from V and 7 bases from J, the junction contained 11 bases not matched to a gene. CDR3 length: 15 amino acids. CDR1 and CDR2 from the germline V gene are SGDLS and YYNGEE. The CDR3 DNA reads as TGTGCCAGCAGCCCCGAGGGACTAGCGACGGAAGAGCAGTACTTC. As protein: CASSPEGLATEEQYF.

The chain combines TRBV7-9 with TRBJ1-2; D is possibly TRBD1 (6 bases). This CDR3 contains 15 residues. V was cut by 5 bases and J by 4 bases, with 17 bases left in between. Germline CDR1 SEHNR, CDR2 FQNEAQ (reference sequence). This CDR3 reads CASSRTGWLVYGYTF. In DNA form, the CDR3 reads TGTGCCAGCAGCCGCACAGGGTGGTTGGTCTATGGCTACACCTTC. Complete variable domain (other parts from reference TRBV7-9 and TRBJ1-2): DTGVSQNPRHKITKRGQNVTFRCDPISEHNRLYWYRQTLGQGPEFLTYFQNEAQLEKSRLLSDRFSAERPKGSFSTLEIQRTEQGDSAMYLCASSRTGWLVYGYTFGSGTRLTVV.

V and J are TRBV27 and TRBJ1-5, with D perhaps matching TRBD1 (5 bases). This CDR3 spans 16 amino acids. The V and J ends lost 7 bases and 1 base respectively, with 17 bases between them. The germline gives CDR1 MNHEY, CDR2 SMNVEV (reference sequence). The CDR3 DNA sequence: TGTGCCAGCACCCAAACGGGGGGACCGAGCAATCAGCCCCAGCATTTT. Translating it yields CASTQTGGPSNQPQHF.

This clone was seen a single time. The chain carries TRBV21-1 and TRBJ2-1. TRBV21-1 has pseudogene status. CDR3 length equals 16 residues. CDR3 in amino acids: CASSVLGTTSYNEQFF. In nucleotides, the CDR3 is TGTGCCAGCAGCGTATTAGGGACGACCTCCTACAATGAGCAGTTCTTC.

The rearrangement links TRBV27 to TRBJ2-1, with 7 positions matching TRBD2. Per germline, CDR1 MNHEY and CDR2 SMNVEV (reference sequence). The CDR3 has 17 residues. Losses at the gene ends were 2 bases for V and 2 bases for J; bases not matched to a gene: 9. CDR3 in DNA: TGTGCCAGCAGTTTAAGGACTGCGGGAGCCCCCTACAATGAGCAGTTCTTC. It is translated as CASSLRTAGAPYNEQFF.

The V and J genes are TRBV29-1 and TRBJ2-7; D could derive from TRBD1 or TRBD2 (5 bases each). This CDR3 spans 13 amino acids. CDR1 is SQVTM and CDR2 is ANQGSEA in the germline V gene. The CDR3 spells CSVKGRLSYEQYF. In nucleotides, the CDR3 is TGCAGTGTAAAGGGACGCCTTTCCTACGAGCAGTACTTC.

V gene TRBV19 combines with J gene TRBJ1-2; TRBD1 matches 10 bases. Trimming took 5 bases from V and 4 from J; bases not matched to a gene: 10. The germline gives CDR1 LNHDA, CDR2 SQIVND (reference sequence). The CDR3 has 16 amino acids. CDR3 protein: CASSPGGTGDGYGYTF. The CDR3 DNA reads TGTGCCAGTAGTCCCGGAGGGACAGGGGACGGCTATGGCTACACCTTC.

V usage is TRBV6-6 and J usage is TRBJ2-1; possibly TRBD1 for D (6 bases). Trimming stripped 1 base from V and 5 bases from J, with 9 bases between. Germline V gene data show CDR1 as MNHNY and CDR2 as SVGAGI (reference sequence). The CDR3 extends over 14 amino acids. In DNA, the CDR3 is TGTGCCAGCAGTTACTGGTCAGGGGACAATGAGCAGTTCTTC. This encodes CASSYWSGDNEQFF.

The chain has TRBV9 and TRBJ2-3; 9 nucleotides agree with TRBD1. The CDR3 consists of 15 residues. Germline values: CDR1 SGDLS, CDR2 YYNGEE. The J segment lost 6 bases and the V segment lost 3 bases, leaving 8 bases of the junction unmatched. The CDR3 here is CASSATGTGYDTQYF. The CDR3 nucleotides are TGTGCCAGCAGCGCCACCGGGACAGGGTACGATACGCAGTATTTT.

The V gene is TRBV5-1, the J gene TRBJ1-1; 8 bases map to TRBD1. The junction had 18 bases not matched to a gene; V was cut back by 4 bases and J by 10 bases. The CDR3 has 16 amino acids. The germline V gene encodes CDR1 SGHRS and CDR2 YFSETQ. Written as DNA, the CDR3 is TGCGCCAGCAGCCTAGCGGTGACAGGGGACCCCGATGGAGCTTTCTTT. It specifies CASSLAVTGDPDGAFF.